A selection of T cell receptor beta chains follows, all from one sample in a study of STAT5B mutations in CD4+ large granular lymphocyte leukemia. Measured with immunoSEQ multiplex PCR; TCRdb has only the in-frame clones, and not every one. The table has 30,000 to 35,000 clones, about 90% seen once. Source material: CD4+ T cells from blood buffy coats. The source is a human donor in good health. Both conserved end residues are part of each CDR3. Fields, in order: CDR3 DNA, CDR3 protein, V gene, J gene, clone size, D gene. The D gene is left open where the match is weak. Clone size is stated in some rows and not others, as once, few, many or a class when expanded.

CDR3 DNA: TGTGCCAGCAGTTTCCAGCGGGAGGGCCTAACGGAGACCCAGTACTTC
CDR3 protein: CASSFQREGLTETQYF
V gene: TRBV27
J gene: TRBJ2-5
clone size: .
D gene: TRBD2

CDR3 DNA: TGTGCCAGCAGTGGGGGGGAGCTCCCAGGGACCCAGTACTTC
CDR3 protein: CASSGGELPGTQYF
V gene: TRBV28
J gene: TRBJ2-5
clone size: .
D gene: TRBD2

CDR3 DNA: TGTGCCAGCAGCAGGACAGGGGGCGCAGATACGCAGTATTTT
CDR3 protein: CASSRTGGADTQYF
V gene: TRBV6-5
J gene: TRBJ2-3
clone size: once
D gene: TRBD1

CDR3 DNA: TGTGCCAGCAGTGGGGGTTTGGGACTAGCGGCCAACAATGAGCAGTTCTTC
CDR3 protein: CASSGGLGLAANNEQFF
V gene: TRBV2
J gene: TRBJ2-1
clone size: .
D gene: TRBD2

CDR3 DNA: TGTGCCAGCAGCGTAGTGGCAGGGGCTACTACTGGGGCCAACGTCCTGACTTTC
CDR3 protein: CASSVVAGATTGANVLTF
V gene: TRBV9
J gene: TRBJ2-6
clone size: once
D gene: .

CDR3 DNA: TGTGCCAGCAGTCTACAGGGGGCTGTTCTATCTGAAGCTTTCTTT
CDR3 protein: CASSLQGAVLSEAFF
V gene: TRBV6-1
J gene: TRBJ1-1
clone size: .
D gene: TRBD1

CDR3 DNA: TGTGCCAGCAGCCTAGCGGGAAACACAGATACGCAGTATTTT
CDR3 protein: CASSLAGNTDTQYF
V gene: TRBV28
J gene: TRBJ2-3
clone size: .
D gene: TRBD2

CDR3 DNA: TGTGCCACCAGCAGAGACCTCCGGGACAAGTCAGATACGCAGTATTTT
CDR3 protein: CATSRDLRDKSDTQYF
V gene: TRBV15
J gene: TRBJ2-3
clone size: .
D gene: .

CDR3 DNA: TGTGCCAGCAGTTTATTTTCGGGAGGGGCATCTAACTATGGCTACACCTTC
CDR3 protein: CASSLFSGGASNYGYTF
V gene: TRBV27
J gene: TRBJ1-2
clone size: .
D gene: .

CDR3 DNA: TGTGCCAGCAGTTTTAGCGGGGGGCCCTACAATGAGCAGTTCTTC
CDR3 protein: CASSFSGGPYNEQFF
V gene: TRBV28
J gene: TRBJ2-1
clone size: .
D gene: TRBD2

CDR3 DNA: TGTGCCAGCAGCTGGAATAGCGGGAAGGGAGAGACCCAGTACTTC
CDR3 protein: CASSWNSGKGETQYF
V gene: TRBV11-2
J gene: TRBJ2-5
clone size: .
D gene: TRBD2

CDR3 DNA: TGTGCCAGCTCACCTCAGGGACTAGAGTCAACCCAGTACTTC
CDR3 protein: CASSPQGLESTQYF
V gene: TRBV18
J gene: TRBJ2-5
clone size: few
D gene: TRBD2

CDR3 DNA: TGCGCCAGCAGCTTGTCACTCCCCACCGGGGAGCTGTTTTTT
CDR3 protein: CASSLSLPTGELFF
V gene: TRBV5-1
J gene: TRBJ2-2
clone size: .
D gene: .

CDR3 DNA: TGTGCCAGCAGCGTATTGACAGGGTCTAGCACAGATACGCAGTATTTT
CDR3 protein: CASSVLTGSSTDTQYF
V gene: TRBV5-4
J gene: TRBJ2-3
clone size: .
D gene: TRBD1

CDR3 DNA: TGTGCCAGCAGTTCGGGAGATACAGATACGCAGTATTTT
CDR3 protein: CASSSGDTDTQYF
V gene: TRBV28
J gene: TRBJ2-3
clone size: .
D gene: .

CDR3 DNA: TGTGCCAGCAGTCACGGACAACTTGAAGCTTTCTTT
CDR3 protein: CASSHGQLEAFF
V gene: TRBV6-5
J gene: TRBJ1-1
clone size: .
D gene: .

CDR3 DNA: TGTGCCAGCAGCTCCGGGACAGGGTCCTACAATGAGCAGTTCTTC
CDR3 protein: CASSSGTGSYNEQFF
V gene: TRBV7-8
J gene: TRBJ2-1
clone size: .
D gene: TRBD1

CDR3 DNA: TGTGCCAGCAGCGTAGAGGTTCGGACTAGCGGAAACAATGAGCAGTTCTTC
CDR3 protein: CASSVEVRTSGNNEQFF
V gene: TRBV9
J gene: TRBJ2-1
clone size: few
D gene: TRBD2

CDR3 DNA: TGTGCCAGCAGCGTAGCTACCCCAGGGCCTGGAAACACCATATATTTT
CDR3 protein: CASSVATPGPGNTIYF
V gene: TRBV9
J gene: TRBJ1-3
clone size: .
D gene: .

CDR3 DNA: TGCGCCAGCAGCCAAGAAAGAAGAAGCTCTGGAAACACCATATATTTT
CDR3 protein: CASSQERRSSGNTIYF
V gene: TRBV4-1
J gene: TRBJ1-3
clone size: .
D gene: .

CDR3 DNA: TGCGCCAGCAGTTCGACTAGCGGGCCTTACAATGAGCAGTTCTTC
CDR3 protein: CASSSTSGPYNEQFF
V gene: TRBV5-1
J gene: TRBJ2-1
clone size: .
D gene: TRBD2

CDR3 DNA: TGTGCCACAACCGGGACACCCTATAATTATGGCTACACCTTC
CDR3 protein: CATTGTPYNYGYTF
V gene: TRBV28
J gene: TRBJ1-2
clone size: .
D gene: .

CDR3 DNA: TGTGCCAGTAGTATAGGAAACTCTGGAAACACCATATATTTT
CDR3 protein: CASSIGNSGNTIYF
V gene: TRBV19
J gene: TRBJ1-3
clone size: .
D gene: .

CDR3 DNA: TGTGCCAGCAGCGGACCCCGACAGGTGGGAAGCACGCAGTATTTT
CDR3 protein: CASSGPRQVGSTQYF
V gene: TRBV5-6
J gene: TRBJ2-3
clone size: once
D gene: .

CDR3 DNA: TGTGCCAGCAGCCTGTGGGACAGGGATAATGAGCAGTTCTTC
CDR3 protein: CASSLWDRDNEQFF
V gene: TRBV5-4
J gene: TRBJ2-1
clone size: .
D gene: TRBD1

CDR3 DNA: TGTGCCAGCAGTCCTGGGACTAGCGGTTCCTACGAGCAGTACTTC
CDR3 protein: CASSPGTSGSYEQYF
V gene: TRBV27
J gene: TRBJ2-7
clone size: .
D gene: TRBD2

CDR3 DNA: TGTGCCAGCAGGCTAGGCGGAAGCAATCAGCCCCAGCATTTT
CDR3 protein: CASRLGGSNQPQHF
V gene: TRBV6-5
J gene: TRBJ1-5
clone size: .
D gene: .

CDR3 DNA: TGTGCCAGCAGCTTGATCGGCAGGAGGGACTATGGCTACACCTTC
CDR3 protein: CASSLIGRRDYGYTF
V gene: TRBV5-6
J gene: TRBJ1-2
clone size: .
D gene: .

CDR3 DNA: TGCGCCAGCAGCTTGAAACCAGAACTAGCTAACTATGGCTACACCTTC
CDR3 protein: CASSLKPELANYGYTF
V gene: TRBV5-1
J gene: TRBJ1-2
clone size: once
D gene: .

CDR3 DNA: TGTGCCAGCAGCGATACAGGCCGATACGAGCAGTACTTC
CDR3 protein: CASSDTGRYEQYF
V gene: TRBV11-2
J gene: TRBJ2-7
clone size: .
D gene: .

CDR3 DNA: TGTGCCTCCTTGGAGGCCACAAGAGATGGCTACACCTTC
CDR3 protein: CASLEATRDGYTF
V gene: TRBV28
J gene: TRBJ1-2
clone size: few
D gene: .

CDR3 DNA: TGTGCCAGCAGGCAGGACTATGGCTACACCTTC
CDR3 protein: CASRQDYGYTF
V gene: TRBV6-5
J gene: TRBJ1-2
clone size: .
D gene: .

CDR3 DNA: TGTGCCATCAGCCCATATAGCGGTTCCTACAATGAGCAGTTCTTC
CDR3 protein: CAISPYSGSYNEQFF
V gene: TRBV10-3
J gene: TRBJ2-1
clone size: .
D gene: .

CDR3 DNA: TGTGCCAGCAGCCAAGATACCAGGGGATATCGGAACAATGAGCAGTTCTTC
CDR3 protein: CASSQDTRGYRNNEQFF
V gene: TRBV4-2
J gene: TRBJ2-1
clone size: .
D gene: .

CDR3 DNA: TGTGCCAGCAGGGGGACAGAACAAAACATTCAGTACTTC
CDR3 protein: CASRGTEQNIQYF
V gene: TRBV28
J gene: TRBJ2-4
clone size: .
D gene: TRBD1

CDR3 DNA: TGCGCCAGCAGCCAAGTTGCGGTGGGATCCAACTATGGCTACACCTTC
CDR3 protein: CASSQVAVGSNYGYTF
V gene: TRBV4-1
J gene: TRBJ1-2
clone size: once
D gene: .

CDR3 DNA: TGTGCCAGCAGCCTCGGGACTAGCGGGAGACCCTACAATGAGCAGTTCTTC
CDR3 protein: CASSLGTSGRPYNEQFF
V gene: TRBV9
J gene: TRBJ2-1
clone size: .
D gene: TRBD2

CDR3 DNA: TGTGCCAGCAGCTTGAATGGCGGGAGGGCGGACGAGCAGTACTTC
CDR3 protein: CASSLNGGRADEQYF
V gene: TRBV5-4
J gene: TRBJ2-7
clone size: few
D gene: TRBD2

CDR3 DNA: TGTGCCAGCAGTGAAAGGGTATACGGAAACACCATATATTTT
CDR3 protein: CASSERVYGNTIYF
V gene: TRBV6-1
J gene: TRBJ1-3
clone size: .
D gene: .

CDR3 DNA: TGTGCCAGCAGCTTGGATAGCAATCAGCCCCAGCATTTT
CDR3 protein: CASSLDSNQPQHF
V gene: TRBV6-5
J gene: TRBJ1-5
clone size: .
D gene: .

CDR3 DNA: TGTGCCAGCAGCCCGGGGGGGACAGGGGGTGGACAGCCCCAGCATTTT
CDR3 protein: CASSPGGTGGGQPQHF
V gene: TRBV5-8
J gene: TRBJ1-5
clone size: once
D gene: TRBD1

CDR3 DNA: TGTGCCACTGGGACAGGGGAGGCTGAAGCTTTCTTT
CDR3 protein: CATGTGEAEAFF
V gene: TRBV15
J gene: TRBJ1-1
clone size: .
D gene: TRBD1

CDR3 DNA: TGTGCCAGCAGCTTAGCGCCCTGGAACTCTGGAAACACCATATATTTT
CDR3 protein: CASSLAPWNSGNTIYF
V gene: TRBV7-6
J gene: TRBJ1-3
clone size: .
D gene: .

CDR3 DNA: TGTGCCAGCAGCTTAGGGGCTTCAGGCAGTACTGAAGCTTTCTTT
CDR3 protein: CASSLGASGSTEAFF
V gene: TRBV7-2
J gene: TRBJ1-1
clone size: .
D gene: .

CDR3 DNA: TGTGCCAGCAGTGTCCAGGGTGGACGCGATCAGCCCCAGCATTTT
CDR3 protein: CASSVQGGRDQPQHF
V gene: TRBV6-1
J gene: TRBJ1-5
clone size: .
D gene: .

CDR3 DNA: TGTGCCAGCAGCTTGGGTTCTGATGGTGAGCAGTTCTTC
CDR3 protein: CASSLGSDGEQFF
V gene: TRBV5-6
J gene: TRBJ2-1
clone size: few
D gene: .

CDR3 DNA: TGTGCCAGCAGCTCGGGACCGCTCAGGTTAAATGAGCAGTTCTTC
CDR3 protein: CASSSGPLRLNEQFF
V gene: TRBV7-2
J gene: TRBJ2-1
clone size: .
D gene: .

CDR3 DNA: TGTGCCAGCAGCTCTATAGCGGGAGAGGGCTACAATGAGCAGTTCTTC
CDR3 protein: CASSSIAGEGYNEQFF
V gene: TRBV7-9
J gene: TRBJ2-1
clone size: .
D gene: TRBD2

CDR3 DNA: TGCGCCAGCAATTCAGGACAGGGAGGAGAGACCCAGTACTTC
CDR3 protein: CASNSGQGGETQYF
V gene: TRBV5-1
J gene: TRBJ2-5
clone size: .
D gene: TRBD1

CDR3 DNA: TGTGCCAGCAGCTTGGGGACTAGCGGGACCAGCCACGAGCAGTACTTC
CDR3 protein: CASSLGTSGTSHEQYF
V gene: TRBV5-5
J gene: TRBJ2-7
clone size: .
D gene: TRBD2